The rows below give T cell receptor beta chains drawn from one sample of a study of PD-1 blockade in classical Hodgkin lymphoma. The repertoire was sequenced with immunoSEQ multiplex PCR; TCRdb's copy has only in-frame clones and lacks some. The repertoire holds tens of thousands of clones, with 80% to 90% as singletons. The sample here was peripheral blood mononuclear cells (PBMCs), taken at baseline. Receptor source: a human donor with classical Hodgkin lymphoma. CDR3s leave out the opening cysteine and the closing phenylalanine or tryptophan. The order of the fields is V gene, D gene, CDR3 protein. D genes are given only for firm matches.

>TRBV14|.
ASSGPGQPTYEQY
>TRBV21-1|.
ASSKSIGSYNEQF
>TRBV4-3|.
ASSQEGPRWGAGELF
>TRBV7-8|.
ASSSDTNTEAF
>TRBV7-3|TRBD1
ASSGGQGPQY
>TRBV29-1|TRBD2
SVVPTSGGLNEQF
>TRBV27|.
ASSLRFGQPQH
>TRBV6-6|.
ASSYGAQAGNTIY
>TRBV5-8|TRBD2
GSKREIISSGANVLT
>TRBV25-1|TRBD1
ASSVLRSGTGGYEQY
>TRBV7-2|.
ASSPNLGKGYGYT
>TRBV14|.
ASSQDWTEAF
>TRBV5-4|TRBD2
ASSPGTSDTYTQY
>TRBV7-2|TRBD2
ASSLGGPAKNIQY
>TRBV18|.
ASSPPTITDTQY
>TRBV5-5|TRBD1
ASSLGQGSDGYT
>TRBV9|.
ASSVAATGTDTQY
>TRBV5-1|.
ASSLIAGRNTGELF
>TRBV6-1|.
ASSEGASRTDTQY
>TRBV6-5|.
ASSYSNRNTEAF